This TCR beta chain was retrieved from a study of blood T cell repertoires in COVID-19. Generated by immunoSEQ multiplex PCR, the TCRdb table keeps only in-frame clones and is missing some. The sample has 250,000 to 350,000 clones; just over 90% are singletons. The CDR3 runs 15 residues. From germline, CDR1 is MNHEY and CDR2 SVGAGI. V lost 6 bases to trimming and J lost 2 bases; unmatched junction nucleotides: 9. The specimen was peripheral blood. This clonotype was obtained from a woman aged 25 to 39 with COVID-19, enrolled during active disease. V usage is TRBV6-5 and J usage is TRBJ2-7; TRBD1 agrees at 8 bases. CDR3 sequence: CASRTPGQAPYEQYF. CDR3 DNA sequence: TGTGCCAGCAGAACTCCGGGACAGGCACCCTACGAGCAGTACTTC.